Each of the 21 T cell receptor beta chains below was sequenced from the same sample in a study of T cell responses to AZD1222 COVID-19 vaccine. Sequencing used immunoSEQ multiplex PCR; TCRdb keeps in-frame clones, though not all of them. The data contain about 130,000 clones, about 88% of them singletons. The material sequenced was peripheral blood, taken on day 0 of AZD1222 vaccination. The source is an adult in good health.

The V gene is TRBV30, the J gene TRBJ1-1; D remains unclear. The CDR3 is 12 residues long. Germline V CDR1 and CDR2: GTSNPN, SVGIG (reference sequence). Trimming stripped 2 bases from V and 1 base from J, with 5 bases between. The CDR3 region is CAWSPQNTEAFF. For the CDR3, the DNA is TGTGCCTGGAGTCCGCAGAACACTGAAGCTTTCTTT. The full variable domain, its missing parts supplied by reference TRBV30 and TRBJ1-1, is SQTIHQWPATLVQPVGSPLSLECTVEGTSNPNLYWYRQAAGRGLQLLFYSVGIGQISSEVPQNLSASRPQDRQFILSSKKLLLSDSGFYLCAWSPQNTEAFFGQGTRLTVV.

This chain joins TRBV7-2 and TRBJ1-6; 8 nucleotides match TRBD1. Trimming cost V 5 bases and J 9 bases; bases outside gene matches: 6. The germline V gene has CDR1 SGHTA and CDR2 FQGNSA. The CDR3 is 14 amino acids. This chain's CDR3 is CASSNRGFSSPLHF. DNA for the CDR3: TGTGCCAGCAGCAACAGGGGGTTCTCTTCACCCCTCCACTTT. Together with reference TRBV7-2 and TRBJ1-6, the CDR3 gives the full variable domain: GAGVSQSPSNKVTEKGKDVELRCDPISGHTALYWYRQSLGQGLEFLIYFQGNSAPDKSGLPSDRFSAERTGGSVSTLTIQRTQQEDSAVYLCASSNRGFSSPLHFGNGTRLTVT.

The chain is built from TRBV19 and TRBJ1-4; D call uncertain. The CDR3 runs 16 residues. Trimming removed 4 bases from V and 0 bases from J, with 12 bases in between. CDR1 and CDR2 from the germline V gene are LNHDA and SQIVND (reference sequence). CDR3 loop: CASSRPPSATNEKLFF. CDR3 nucleotides: TGTGCCAGTAGTAGGCCCCCCAGTGCAACTAATGAAAAACTGTTTTTT.

This clone showed up just once. The chain has TRBV7-9 and TRBJ2-7; tentatively, D is TRBD1 or TRBD2 (7 bases each). Germline V gene data show CDR1 as SEHNR and CDR2 as FQNEAQ (reference sequence). This CDR3 is built from 18 residues. The V and J ends lost 2 bases and 0 bases respectively, with 20 bases between them. DNA for the CDR3: TGTGCCAGCAGCTTATCAGGCAGGGGGGGCGGTCTCTCCTACGAGCAGTACTTC. It yields the protein CASSLSGRGGGLSYEQYF.

In the case of this clone: The junction departs from germline at one end; a sequencing error may be responsible. This chain links TRBV3-1 (or the pseudogene TRBV3-2) with TRBJ2-7; 7 bases map to TRBD2. Per the germline V gene, CDR1 is LGHDT and CDR2 is YNNKEL (reference sequence). The CDR3 has 14 amino acids. The CDR3 spells CASSRVERDQELKF. CDR3 nucleotides: TGTGCCAGCAGCCGGGTCGAGCGGGACCAAGAGCTAAAATTC.

This chain uses TRBV15 with TRBJ2-1, with 10 bases identical to TRBD2. CDR1 LNHNV and CDR2 YYDKDF come from the germline V gene (reference sequence). CDR3 length: 14 amino acids. V lost 8 bases and J lost 9; bases outside the gene matches: 10. This CDR3 reads CATAPGLAFGEQFF. For the CDR3, the DNA is TGTGCCACCGCGCCGGGACTAGCGTTCGGTGAGCAGTTCTTC.

The chain recombines TRBV5-1 with TRBJ1-2; TRBD1 aligns across 9 bases. Germline V gene lookup returns CDR1 SGHRS and CDR2 YFSETQ. V lost 4 bases and J lost 7; bases outside the gene matches: 8. The CDR3 runs 14 residues. CDR3 in DNA: TGCGCCAGCAGCACGGGACAGGGAGACGCTGGCTACACCTTC. Translated, it gives CASSTGQGDAGYTF.

The chain has TRBV6-2 or TRBV6-3 and TRBJ1-2, with D uncertain. Per the germline V gene, CDR1 is MNHEY and CDR2 is SVGEGT. The V end lost 2 bases, the J end lost 8 bases, and 9 bases lay between the germline ends. This CDR3 comprises 12 residues. The CDR3 loop reads CASSYRLSGYTF. CDR3 DNA: TGTGCCAGCAGTTACCGCCTGAGCGGCTACACCTTC.

This clone was found a few times. The J gene is TRBJ2-7, the V gene TRBV20-1; D is undetermined. V was trimmed by 2 bases and J by 2 bases, leaving 4 bases between them. The CDR3 consists of 11 residues. Germline loops: CDR1 DFQATT, CDR2 SNEGSKA (reference sequence). The CDR3 DNA reads TGCAGTGCTAGATCAACCTACGAGCAGTACTTC. Amino acids: CSARSTYEQYF.

The chain recombines TRBV5-1 with TRBJ2-2; the match to TRBD1 covers 8 bases. From germline, CDR1 is SGHRS and CDR2 YFSETQ. This CDR3 is 15 amino acids long. V dropped 4 bases and J dropped 4; count of bases not matched to a gene: 6. This CDR3 reads CASSPGQGITGELFF. CDR3 nucleotides: TGCGCCAGCAGCCCCGGACAGGGTATCACCGGGGAGCTGTTTTTT.

This clone was observed a single time. The rearrangement joins TRBV9 to TRBJ2-3, with D unresolved. Germline loops: CDR1 SGDLS, CDR2 YYNGEE. Trimming took off 0 bases at V and 4 bases at J, with 12 bases between the two ends. The CDR3 sequence is 15 residues long. Here the CDR3 reads CASSVGWGNADTQYF. Here the CDR3 DNA reads TGTGCCAGCAGCGTAGGTTGGGGTAATGCAGATACGCAGTATTTT.

In this sample, this clone turned up once. V is TRBV11-2 and J is TRBJ2-7; 7 bases align to TRBD2. The CDR3 totals 14 residues. V shed 2 bases and J 6 bases; nucleotides not matched to a gene: 7. Germline V gene data show CDR1 as SGHAT and CDR2 as FQNNGV. The DNA for the CDR3 is TGTGCCAGCAGCTTACTTGTTGGCGGGAGCGAGCAGTACTTC. This gives the protein CASSLLVGGSEQYF.

The gene calls are TRBV7-3 and TRBJ1-1; the D gene is possibly TRBD1 (5 bases). The CDR3 spans 16 residues. CDR1 and CDR2 from the germline V gene are SGHTA and FQGTGA. Trimming left V 5 bases short and J 7 bases short, with 23 bases between. CDR3: CASSPLGRDRKNEAFF. CDR3 DNA sequence: TGTGCCAGCAGCCCCCTTGGGCGGGACCGAAAAAATGAAGCTTTCTTT.

The V and J genes are TRBV19 and TRBJ2-1, with 15 bases that match TRBD2. V was pared by 6 bases and J by 0 bases, with 9 bases of the junction left unmatched. The germline V gene has CDR1 LNHDA and CDR2 SQIVND (reference sequence). This CDR3 is built from 19 residues. The CDR3 region has the DNA TGTGCCAGTAGCCTGGGACTAGCGGGGGGTTTTAGCTCCTACAATGAGCAGTTCTTC. It translates to CASSLGLAGGFSSYNEQFF.

The V gene is TRBV10-3, the J gene TRBJ1-4; D is undetermined. CDR1 is ENHRY, CDR2 SYGVKD, per germline. The V gene lost 10 bases and the J gene lost 0 bases, with 12 bases spanning the gap. This CDR3 has 14 residues. CDR3 sequence reads: CATQAGTTNEKLFF. The CDR3 bases are TGTGCCACCCAGGCGGGGACAACTAATGAAAAACTGTTTTTT.

The J gene is TRBJ1-1, the V gene TRBV20-1, with D tentatively TRBD1 (6 bases). The CDR3 consists of 14 residues. CDR1 is DFQATT, CDR2 SNEGSKA, per germline (reference sequence). The V end was cut by 3 bases, the J end by 5 bases, with 16 bases between. CDR3 loop: CSASPQGRGTEAFF. For the CDR3, the DNA is TGCAGTGCTAGTCCACAGGGAAGAGGGACTGAAGCTTTCTTT.

V usage is TRBV7-4 and J usage is TRBJ1-2; D not resolved. CDR3 size: 14 residues. Germline V gives CDR1 SGHVT, CDR2 SQSDAQ. The V and J ends lost 1 base and 6 bases respectively, with 12 bases between them. CDR3: CASSLVRKGNGYTF. The CDR3 DNA follows: TGTGCCAGCAGCTTAGTCCGGAAAGGGAATGGCTACACCTTC.

This chain connects TRBV9 to TRBJ1-2, with D possibly TRBD1 on 6 matching bases. Per germline, CDR1 SGDLS and CDR2 YYNGEE. The V end was cut by 0 bases, the J end by 3 bases, with 12 bases between. The CDR3 runs to 15 residues. The chain's CDR3 is CASSVEVGGDYGYTF. CDR3 bases: TGTGCCAGCAGCGTAGAAGTAGGGGGAGACTATGGCTACACCTTC.

V usage is TRBV9 and J usage is TRBJ1-4; maybe TRBD1 (5 bases). Between the trimmed V and J ends, which lost 4 bases and 0 bases, there was a span of 16 bases. Germline loops: CDR1 SGDLS, CDR2 YYNGEE. The CDR3 has 17 amino acids. CDR3 sequence: CASSPGDGPTTNEKLFF. CDR3 in DNA: TGTGCCAGCAGCCCCGGGGACGGACCAACAACTAATGAAAAACTGTTTTTT.

This clone was recorded only once. This chain links TRBV30 with TRBJ2-1; TRBD2 agrees at 12 bases. The germline gives CDR1 GTSNPN, CDR2 SVGIG (reference sequence). V lost 7 bases, J lost 10 bases, and 5 bases stayed unmatched. The CDR3 is made up of 12 amino acids. CDR3 residues: CAFGLAGNEQFF. The CDR3 region has the DNA TGTGCCTTCGGACTAGCGGGGAACGAGCAGTTCTTC.

V gene TRBV9 combines with J gene TRBJ1-1; 7 nucleotides match TRBD1. CDR1 is SGDLS and CDR2 is YYNGEE in the germline V gene. The CDR3 has 16 amino acids. Germline trimming cut 0 bases from V and 3 bases from J; bases unmatched to any gene: 8. The CDR3 DNA sequence: TGTGCCAGCAGCGTAGTCGGGGACAGCGCTTACACTGAAGCTTTCTTT. The encoded protein is CASSVVGDSAYTEAFF. The full variable domain, rest sourced from reference TRBV9 and TRBJ1-1, is DSGVTQTPKHLITATGQRVTLRCSPRSGDLSVYWYQQSLDQGLQFLIQYYNGEERAKGNILERFSAQQFPDLHSELNLSSLELGDSALYFCASSVVGDSAYTEAFFGQGTRLTVV.